This T cell receptor beta chain was observed in a study of blood T cells in healthy people across ages. PCR was performed a second time for 7 to 11 cycles using a sample-barcoded 5' primer and a J-beta primer mix. Tags on each cDNA molecule came from a template-switch adaptor with 12 random nucleotides. TCRdb reprocessed the 5' RACE reads with MiXCR, giving one entry per CDR3 protein. Among about 1,800,000 distinct CDR3 sequences, roughly 28% were seen once, and the ten largest hold approximately 7.7%. With each sample, at least 5 micrograms of total RNA were extracted. Sequencing input: blood. The clonotype was recovered from a woman in her twenties or thirties in good health.

CDR3 amino acids: CASSADRGAGVEQYF. The CDR3 DNA follows: TGTGCCAGCAGTGCGGACAGGGGCGCGGGTGTTGAGCAGTACTTC. J is TRBJ2-7 and V is TRBV2, with 9 bases fitting TRBD1. Germline values: CDR1 SNHLY, CDR2 FYNNEI. CDR3 length: 15 residues. Germline trimming cut 4 bases from V and 7 bases from J; bases unmatched to any gene: 11.